The 19 T cell receptor beta chains below come from one sample, sequenced in a study of prognosis after radiotherapy for stage I lung cancer. The authors amplified TCR beta CDR3 from genomic DNA using two-round multiplex PCR. The first round of PCR was done with primers that matched each TRBV and TRBJ gene. MiXCR, run by TCRdb on the multiplex PCR reads, gives a single entry per CDR3 protein. Of under 20,000 distinct CDR3 sequences listed, 55% are singletons. This material consisted of PBMCs, taken before or after stereotactic body radiation therapy (not recorded which). The receptors originated from a donor aged 50 or older with non-small cell lung cancer.

With regard to this clonotype: Sequence at one end of the junction differs from germline and may be a read error. The V and J genes are TRBV6-2 or TRBV6-3 and TRBJ2-7; possible D gene TRBD1, 8 bases. Germline V gene sequence: CDR1 MNHEY, CDR2 SVGEGT. There are 14 residues in the CDR3. CDR3 DNA: TGTGCCAGCAGTCTGGCACAGGGGGACTACCAGCAGTACTTC. It specifies CASSLAQGDYQQYF.

In this sample, this clonotype turned up a few times. The chain carries TRBV6-1 and TRBJ2-7; D unresolved. CDR3 length: 11 amino acids. V shed 6 bases and J shed 4 bases, with 7 bases lying between them. Germline V gene data show CDR1 as MNHNS and CDR2 as SASEGT. The CDR3 nucleotides are TGTGCCAGCAGCGCCCGTTACGAGCAGTACTTC. It codes for CASSARYEQYF.

There are many counts of this clonotype. This rearrangement joins TRBV28 to TRBJ2-3; 13 nucleotides match TRBD2. The CDR3 is made up of 16 amino acids. Unmatched junction bases numbered 7, after V lost 5 bases and J lost 5 bases. Germline CDR1 reads MDHEN; CDR2 reads SYDVKM. CDR3 loop: CASSPPGLAGKDTQYF. CDR3 DNA sequence: TGTGCCAGCAGTCCTCCGGGACTAGCGGGAAAAGATACGCAGTATTTT.

The chain uses TRBV6-1 and TRBJ2-7; 10 bases match TRBD1. Losses at the gene ends were 6 bases for V and 4 bases for J; bases not matched to a gene: 6. From germline, CDR1 is MNHNS and CDR2 SASEGT. CDR3 size: 14 residues. The CDR3 protein is CASSNGDRGYEQYF. CDR3 in DNA: TGTGCCAGCAGCAACGGGGACAGGGGTTACGAGCAGTACTTC.

The CDR3 protein is CSASGQGPGSAPQHF. CDR3 coding DNA: TGCAGTGCTAGCGGACAGGGACCCGGTTCCGCGCCCCAGCATTTT. The chain combines TRBV20-1 with TRBJ1-5, with 8 bases lining up with TRBD1. Unmatched junction bases numbered 13, after V lost 3 bases and J lost 9 bases. The CDR3 covers 15 residues. Germline V gene lookup returns CDR1 DFQATT and CDR2 SNEGSKA (reference sequence).

This clonotype ranks as medium-sized. This chain links TRBV5-1 with TRBJ2-7; no definite D call. Deletions cut 2 bases from V and 0 bases from J, with 6 bases between. CDR1 is SGHRS and CDR2 is YFSETQ in the germline V gene. The CDR3 is 13 residues long. CDR3 sequence (DNA): TGCGCCAGCAGCTTCGGTAGCTCCTACGAGCAGTACTTC. Residues: CASSFGSSYEQYF.

This clonotype showed up many times. The V and J genes are TRBV10-3 and TRBJ2-1, with TRBD2 matching over 13 bases. This CDR3 contains 16 residues. V was pared by 0 bases and J by 9 bases, with 5 bases of the junction left unmatched. Germline V CDR1 and CDR2: ENHRY, SYGVKD. CDR3 protein: CAISESGLAGVSEQFF. In DNA form, the CDR3 reads TGTGCCATCAGTGAGTCCGGACTAGCGGGAGTGAGTGAGCAGTTCTTC.

This clonotype is labeled as medium-sized. This chain joins TRBV5-1 and TRBJ2-5; 12 bases map to TRBD2. The J call may not be correct, given that the DNA end is closer to TRBJ2-1. The V gene's germline CDR1 is SGHRS and CDR2 YFSETQ. This CDR3 is built from 16 residues. The CDR3 spells CASSPPLAGGNNEQFF. As DNA, the CDR3 is TGCGCCAGCAGCCCCCCACTAGCGGGGGGAAACAATGAGCAGTTCTTC.

This clonotype was counted at least ten times. The chain recombines TRBV6-9 with TRBJ1-1; D remains ambiguous. V was cut by 3 bases and J by 6 bases, with 17 bases left in between. CDR3 size: 15 residues. Germline CDR1 and CDR2: MNHGY and SVAAGI. As DNA, the CDR3 is TGTGCCAGCAGTTACCGCGGAGGCCCGACGCCTGAAGCTTTCTTT. It yields the protein CASSYRGGPTPEAFF.

This clonotype was recorded a few times. The V call is TRBV7-3, the J call TRBJ2-5; 9 nucleotides align to TRBD2. Trimming cost V 3 bases and J 2 bases; bases outside gene matches: 13. Germline lookup yields CDR1 SGHTA and CDR2 FQGTGA. The length of the CDR3 is 18 residues. In DNA form, the CDR3 reads TGTGCCAGCAGCTTGGGGCGGGGGGGGGGGGGCGAGCAAGAGACCCAGTACTTC. This translates into CASSLGRGGGGEQETQYF.

V and J are TRBV12-3 or TRBV12-4 and TRBJ2-1; TRBD2 agrees at 14 bases. V shed 6 bases, J shed 1 base, and the junction held 14 bases outside the gene matches. This CDR3 comprises 20 residues. CDR3 nucleotide sequence: TGTGCCAGCAGGACCGGGACTAGCGGGAGTGAGGTGGGATCCTACAATGAGCAGTTCTTC. Its translation is CASRTGTSGSEVGSYNEQFF.

By sample share, this clonotype is medium-sized. The chain uses TRBV27 and TRBJ2-7, with unresolved D. The CDR3 consists of 14 residues. Germline V lookup: CDR1 MNHEY, CDR2 SMNVEV (reference sequence). CDR3 region: CAAQQSPAPYEQYF. CDR3 bases: TGTGCAGCTCAGCAGTCCCCCGCCCCCTACGAGCAGTACTTC.

The table lists this clonotype with many counts. The chain carries TRBV2 and TRBJ1-1; 7 nucleotides match TRBD1. V was pared by 8 bases and J by 4 bases, with 7 bases of the junction left unmatched. There are 13 residues in the CDR3. Germline V gene lookup returns CDR1 SNHLY and CDR2 FYNNEI. The CDR3 sequence is CASRRDSATEAFF. CDR3 bases: TGTGCCAGCCGCCGGGACAGCGCCACTGAAGCTTTCTTT.

This clonotype has a count of ten or more. V gene TRBV7-9 combines with J gene TRBJ2-7, with 9 positions matching TRBD1. Germline CDR1 and CDR2: SEHNR and FQNEAQ (reference sequence). V shed 6 bases and J 1 base; nucleotides not matched to a gene: 1. CDR3 length: 13 residues. The CDR3 DNA follows: TGTGCCAGCAGAGGACAGGGGTCCTACGAGCAGTACTTC. Protein sequence: CASRGQGSYEQYF.

V and J are TRBV3-1 and TRBJ2-1; 8 nucleotides line up with TRBD2. Germline lookup yields CDR1 LGHDT and CDR2 YNNKEL (reference sequence). V gave up 7 bases and J gave up 6 bases; unmatched junction bases: 14. CDR3 length equals 16 residues. CDR3 sequence reads: CASNWSTLTSANEQFF. The CDR3 coding sequence is TGTGCCAGCAACTGGAGTACCCTGACTAGCGCCAATGAGCAGTTCTTC.

This chain uses TRBV19 with TRBJ2-2; D is unresolved. This CDR3 has 14 residues. Trimming stripped 7 bases from V and 6 bases from J, with 15 bases between. Germline lookup yields CDR1 LNHDA and CDR2 SQIVND (reference sequence). CDR3 sequence reads: CASNPPVGSGELFF. CDR3 nucleotides: TGTGCCAGTAACCCCCCAGTGGGTTCCGGGGAGCTGTTTTTT.

This clonotype was counted ten times or more. This rearrangement joins TRBV7-6 to TRBJ1-3; D is unresolved. Trimming stripped 0 bases from V and 0 bases from J, with 12 bases between. Germline CDR1 and CDR2: SGHVS and FNYEAQ. The CDR3 is 17 amino acids. The CDR3 sequence: CASSLAFPATSGNTIYF. CDR3 DNA sequence: TGTGCCAGCAGCTTAGCGTTCCCAGCAACCTCTGGAAACACCATATATTTT.

The J gene is TRBJ2-1, the V gene TRBV4-1; D remains unclear. CDR1 and CDR2 (germline): MGHRA, YSYEKL. Trimming left V 0 bases short and J 2 bases short, with 11 bases between. This CDR3 region has 16 residues. The CDR3 region is CASSQDGSGAYNEQFF. As DNA, the CDR3 is TGCGCCAGCAGCCAAGATGGATCCGGAGCCTACAATGAGCAGTTCTTC.

The J gene is TRBJ2-7, the V gene TRBV2; D not certain. V was trimmed by 8 bases and J by 2 bases, leaving 16 bases between them. CDR1 is SNHLY, CDR2 FYNNEI, per germline. CDR3 length: 14 residues. In DNA form, the CDR3 reads TGTGCCAGCCCCCCCTCGGCCAATACCTACGAGCAGTACTTC. Translated, it gives CASPPSANTYEQYF.